The 14 T cell receptor beta chains below come from one sample, sequenced in a study of beta chain features in type 1 diabetes. These receptors are not linked to any known antigen. The isolated RNA, all of it, was reverse transcribed, so expressed TCRB transcripts were what got sequenced. Sequencing was performed with immunoSEQ multiplex PCR; in TCRdb, only in-frame clones are kept and a portion is missing. The data contain around 650,000 clones, 9.5% to 15% of them singletons. Findings and caveats of the study: Shortening of TCRB CDR3s, moderate but significant, appeared in all four CD4+ subsets of Type 1 diabetes patients.

Sample: naive CD4+ T cells from blood. These receptors came from a man in his thirties or forties with type 1 diabetes.

The CDR3, as DNA: TGTGCCACCGGGGCCTACGAGCAGTACTTC. The encoded protein is CATGAYEQYF. The V and J genes are TRBV6-5 and TRBJ2-7, with a tentative D call TRBD2 (5 bases). This CDR3 contains 10 residues. Per germline, CDR1 MNHEY and CDR2 SVGAGI. The V end was cut by 10 bases, the J end by 2 bases, with 6 bases between.

The rearrangement uses TRBV6-5 and TRBJ1-2; weak D call: TRBD1 (6 bases). This CDR3 is built from 16 residues. The V end lost 0 bases, the J end lost 0 bases, and 11 bases lay between the germline ends. Germline CDR1 MNHEY, CDR2 SVGAGI. The CDR3 DNA reads TGTGCCAGCAGTTACTCGACCCAGGGGACTAACTATGGCTACACCTTC. Amino acid sequence: CASSYSTQGTNYGYTF.

In its sample, this clone was seen a few times. The chain is built from TRBV7-3 and TRBJ2-7; weak D call: TRBD1 (6 bases). This CDR3 comprises 14 residues. Germline CDR1 reads SGHTA; CDR2 reads FQGTGA. With 2 bases removed from V and 3 bases from J, the gap between germline ends came to 11 bases. CDR3 nucleotide sequence: TGTGCCAGCAGCTTACAGGGGAAGGGCTACGAGCAGTACTTC. It is translated as CASSLQGKGYEQYF.

The chain recombines TRBV5-4 with TRBJ2-2, with D unclear. CDR3 length: 16 residues. Germline V lookup: CDR1 SGHNT, CDR2 YYREEE (reference sequence). V was pared by 4 bases and J by 1 base, with 14 bases between. In DNA, the CDR3 is TGTGCCAGCAGCCCCCATCAGCTGGGGAACACCGGGGAGCTGTTTTTT. Its translation is CASSPHQLGNTGELFF.

This clone has just a few counts. The V call is TRBV2, the J call TRBJ2-1, with 10 positions matching TRBD1. V was pared by 3 bases and J by 7 bases, with 6 bases of the junction left unmatched. This CDR3 has 15 amino acids. The germline CDR1 and CDR2 sequences are SNHLY and FYNNEI. Written as DNA, the CDR3 is TGTGCCAGCAGTGATCGACAGGGGGCTAGGAATGAGCAGTTCTTC. Its protein product is CASSDRQGARNEQFF.

Only a few counts were recorded for this clone. The chain is built from TRBV28 and TRBJ1-5; D ambiguous. The V and J ends lost 5 bases and 0 bases respectively, with 11 bases between them. The CDR3 totals 15 residues. Germline CDR1 is MDHEN and CDR2 is SYDVKM. This CDR3 is CASSTSHYSNQPQHF. Here the CDR3 DNA reads TGTGCCAGCAGTACATCTCATTATAGCAATCAGCCCCAGCATTTT.

V gene TRBV10-3 combines with J gene TRBJ2-7; D perhaps matches TRBD2 (5 bases). This CDR3 is built from 18 residues. The V gene lost 0 bases and the J gene lost 2 bases, with 20 bases spanning the gap. Per germline, CDR1 ENHRY and CDR2 SYGVKD. Here the CDR3 DNA reads TGTGCCATCAGTGAGTCAAATTACGCCAGTGGGAGACCCTACGAGCAGTACTTC. It codes for CAISESNYASGRPYEQYF.

The rearrangement joins TRBV29-1 to TRBJ1-1; D uncertain. The ends were cut back, 3 bases at V and 11 bases at J, with 13 bases in the middle. The CDR3 totals 11 residues. The V gene's germline CDR1 is SQVTM and CDR2 ANQGSEA. The CDR3 DNA reads TGCAGCGTTGACCCGGTGGGGTCTGCTTTCTTT. Its translation: CSVDPVGSAFF.

The genes are TRBV9 and TRBJ1-1; D is uncertain. Germline CDR1 and CDR2: SGDLS and YYNGEE. V was shortened by 2 bases and J by 5 bases, with 10 bases between the two germline ends. The CDR3 spans 13 residues. In DNA, the CDR3 is TGTGCCAGCAGCGTCGGGGTCTGGACTGAAGCTTTCTTT. This encodes CASSVGVWTEAFF.

The chain uses TRBV7-2 and TRBJ2-3; D ambiguous. Germline values: CDR1 SGHTA, CDR2 FQGNSA. V was shortened by 0 bases and J by 1 base, with 8 bases between the two germline ends. The CDR3 runs 15 residues. CDR3 protein: CASSLARSGTDTQYF. CDR3 sequence (DNA): TGTGCCAGCAGCTTAGCGCGGTCTGGCACAGATACGCAGTATTTT.

Comments on this clone: The junction shows a germline mismatch at one end, possibly a read error. The V and J genes are TRBV9 and TRBJ1-1; D ambiguous. Germline V gives CDR1 SGDLS, CDR2 YYNGEE. The CDR3 spans 10 residues. The CDR3 bases are TGCGTATCAGGATACACTGAAGCTTTCTTT. Translated: CVSGYTEAFF.

In DNA, the CDR3 is TGTGCCAGCAGCTTAGCGGGACAGTATAATTCACCCCTCCACTTT. Translating it yields CASSLAGQYNSPLHF. The chain joins TRBV7-2 to TRBJ1-6, with 7 nucleotides matching TRBD1. This CDR3 spans 15 amino acids. CDR1 is SGHTA, CDR2 FQGNSA, per germline. The ends lost 0 bases at V and 4 bases at J; junction bases unmatched: 0.

The V call is TRBV5-4, the J call TRBJ1-1, with D maybe TRBD1 (5 bases). The CDR3 extends over 15 amino acids. Germline CDR1 is SGHNT and CDR2 is YYREEE (reference sequence). V was shortened by 2 bases and J by 0 bases, with 11 bases between the two germline ends. In DNA form, the CDR3 reads TGTGCCAGCAGCTTCTCGACAGTCCTGAACACTGAAGCTTTCTTT. It specifies CASSFSTVLNTEAFF.

The chain uses TRBV7-3 and TRBJ1-1, with 8 bases identical to TRBD1. The V gene's germline CDR1 is SGHTA and CDR2 FQGTGA. Trimming cost V 0 bases and J 7 bases; bases outside gene matches: 1. The CDR3 extends over 13 amino acids. CDR3 sequence: CASSLTTGVEAFF. CDR3 sequence (DNA): TGTGCCAGCAGCTTAACGACAGGGGTTGAAGCTTTCTTT. Combining the CDR3 with reference TRBV7-3 and TRBJ1-1 gives the whole variable domain GAGVSQTPSNKVTEKGKYVELRCDPISGHTALYWYRQSLGQGPEFLIYFQGTGAADDSGLPNDRFFAVRPEGSVSTLKIQRTERGDSAVYLCASSLTTGVEAFFGQGTRLTVV.